This TCR beta chain is drawn from a study of control samples from healthy donors and cancer patients. The V gene's germline CDR1 is SGHDT and CDR2 YYEEEE. V was shortened by 3 bases and J by 6 bases, with 6 bases between the two germline ends. The CDR3 is 11 residues long. Clones were read by immunoSEQ multiplex PCR, and TCRdb kept only the in-frame ones, dropping some. The table shows some 45,000 clones, with approximately 87% occurring only once. Sequenced input: blood. The sequence was collected from a man in his 60s in good health. The chain combines TRBV5-6 with TRBJ1-2; D unclear. The CDR3 reads CASSSGNGYTF. In DNA form, the CDR3 reads TGTGCCAGCAGCTCTGGGAATGGCTACACCTTC.